The present T cell receptor (beta chain) was sequenced within a study of cytomegalovirus exposure and HLA in healthy donors. General study points: Cytomegalovirus-associated TCR beta chains were listed, numbering 150 to 200. V- and J-gene trimming of TCR beta was linked (in a later analysis) to a missense DCLRE1C variant.

CDR1 and CDR2 (germline): SGHRS, YFSETQ. This CDR3 comprises 15 residues. The trim removed 0 bases at V and 6 bases at J, leaving 6 bases unmatched. A multiplex PCR was run with 60 Vbeta primers and 13 Jbeta primers. TCRdb's copy holds only in-frame clones and misses some; the assay was immunoSEQ multiplex PCR. The data contain roughly 130,000 clones, 76% of them singletons. In the case of this clone: Its antigen is not identified.

The sequenced sample was PBMCs. This receptor was identified in a man aged 40-50 years in good health and CMV-seronegative. The V and J genes are TRBV5-1 and TRBJ1-1; 9 bases map to TRBD1. The CDR3 bases are TGCGCCAGCAGCTTGGGCGGACAGGGGCCCCCTGAAGCTTTCTTT. It is translated as CASSLGGQGPPEAFF.